This TCR beta chain was recorded in a study of identical twins. After removal of 4 bases from V and 4 bases from J, the junction contained 2 bases not matched to a gene. CDR1 is DFQATT and CDR2 is SNEGSKA in the germline V gene (reference sequence). The CDR3 sequence is 14 residues long. No donor was unhealthy or non-Caucasian. TCRdb re-called the 5' RACE reads with MiXCR, one entry per CDR3 protein. The data show 520,000 or so distinct CDR3 sequences, roughly a fifth seen once. These data are also associated with another study on T cells expressing NK-cell markers. From that report: In a handful of donors, dominant clonotypes made up about 28.3-65% of CD3+CD56-NKG2C+ cells.

The specimen sequenced was CD4+ T cells sorted from blood. The chain couples TRBV20-1 to TRBJ2-2; 11 bases are a match to TRBD2. The sequence derives from a woman between 18 and 30 years old in good health. CDR3 sequence reads: CSATLAGGTGELFF. CDR3 DNA sequence: TGCAGTGCTACGCTAGCGGGGGGCACCGGGGAGCTGTTTTTT.